These 13 T cell receptor beta chains were all obtained from the same sample, sequenced in a study of blood T cells in healthy people across ages. Primed by a sample-barcoded 5' primer and a J-beta primer mix, a second PCR proceeded for 7 to 11 cycles. TCRdb re-called the 5' RACE reads with MiXCR, one entry per CDR3 protein. The table records approximately 600,000 distinct CDR3 sequences, 58% of them present only once. The specimen was blood. These receptors originate from a man aged 55-75 years in good health.

The V and J genes are TRBV20-1 and TRBJ2-7; 11 bases align to TRBD2. This CDR3 has 21 amino acids. Trimming removed 6 bases from V and 2 bases from J; junction bases left unmatched: 27. Germline CDR1 and CDR2: DFQATT and SNEGSKA (reference sequence). The CDR3 reads CSAPLRTGVPGTSGLTYEQYF. The CDR3 nucleotides read TGCAGTGCCCCCCTGAGGACAGGGGTCCCTGGGACTAGCGGCCTAACCTACGAGCAGTACTTC.

This chain connects TRBV2 to TRBJ2-1, with D possibly TRBD2 on 7 matching bases. Germline CDR1 is SNHLY and CDR2 is FYNNEI. Trimming removed 4 bases at V and 3 bases at J, with 13 bases between. The CDR3 sequence is 15 residues long. CDR3 loop: CASSGGGDFYNEQFF. The CDR3 region has the DNA TGTGCCAGCAGTGGAGGGGGGGATTTCTACAATGAGCAGTTCTTC. Drawing the rest from reference TRBV2 and TRBJ2-1, the complete variable domain is EPEVTQTPSHQVTQMGQEVILRCVPISNHLYFYWYRQILGQKVEFLVSFYNNEISEKSEIFDDQFSVERPDGSNFTLKIRSTKLEDSAMYFCASSGGGDFYNEQFFGPGTRLTVL.

The V gene is TRBV6-6, the J gene TRBJ2-4; D assignment may be TRBD1 or TRBD2 (6 bases each). This CDR3 comprises 17 residues. V was shortened by 0 bases and J by 1 base, with 13 bases between the two germline ends. Germline assignment: CDR1 MNHNY and CDR2 SVGAGI (reference sequence). The CDR3 DNA reads TGTGCCAGCAGTTACTCGCCCGGGGGCTCTGCCAAAAACATTCAGTACTTC. This gives the protein CASSYSPGGSAKNIQYF.

This chain links TRBV7-2 with TRBJ1-2; 7 nucleotides line up with TRBD1. Germline V gene sequence: CDR1 SGHTA, CDR2 FQGNSA. The junction had 7 bases not matched to a gene; V was cut back by 7 bases and J by 2 bases. The length of the CDR3 is 14 residues. The CDR3: CASTRQGGNYGYTF. In DNA form, the CDR3 reads TGTGCCAGCACCAGACAGGGTGGCAACTATGGCTACACCTTC.

The chain couples TRBV7-9 to TRBJ2-1; D unresolved. From germline, CDR1 is SEHNR and CDR2 FQNEAQ (reference sequence). The CDR3 length is 13 residues. V lost 11 bases, J lost 1 base, and 12 bases lay in between. CDR3 loop: CAGLPESYNEQFF. In nucleotides, the CDR3 is TGTGCCGGTTTACCCGAGTCCTACAATGAGCAGTTCTTC.

The chain uses TRBV20-1 and TRBJ2-5; TRBD2 agrees at 13 bases. Germline CDR1 reads DFQATT; CDR2 reads SNEGSKA (reference sequence). This CDR3 comprises 16 residues. The trim removed 2 bases at V and 5 bases at J, leaving 8 bases unmatched. The DNA for the CDR3 is TGCAGTGCTAGACAGGGACTAGCGGGGTCCGGGGAGACCCAGTACTTC. Protein: CSARQGLAGSGETQYF.

The gene calls are TRBV25-1 and TRBJ2-6; D perhaps matches TRBD2 (5 bases). Germline V CDR1 and CDR2: MGHDK, SYGVNS. V lost 6 bases, J lost 11 bases, and 14 bases lay in between. CDR3 size: 13 residues. Written as DNA, the CDR3 is TGTGCCAGCAGCCTGAGCGGTGGGGACGTCCTGACTTTC. As protein: CASSLSGGDVLTF.

V usage is TRBV6-5 and J usage is TRBJ2-1, with TRBD2 matching over 11 bases. V shed 5 bases and J 3 bases; nucleotides not matched to a gene: 6. Germline values: CDR1 MNHEY, CDR2 SVGAGI. The CDR3 covers 16 residues. The CDR3 bases are TGTGCCAGCAGTATCGGGACTAGCGGTGTCTACAATGAGCAGTTCTTC. It translates to CASSIGTSGVYNEQFF.

This chain joins TRBV29-1 and TRBJ1-1; 7 nucleotides line up with TRBD1. V lost 5 bases and J lost 10; bases outside the gene matches: 7. The CDR3 has 11 residues. The germline CDR1 and CDR2 sequences are SQVTM and ANQGSEA. The CDR3 reads CSVTGEGRAFF. DNA of the CDR3: TGCAGCGTTACAGGGGAGGGTCGAGCTTTCTTT.

This clonotype was found a few times. This chain joins TRBV11-2 and TRBJ2-3; no reliable D call. The CDR3 sequence is 15 residues long. Germline V CDR1 and CDR2: SGHAT, FQNNGV. V dropped 1 base and J dropped 2 bases, with 10 bases sitting between them. For the CDR3, the DNA is TGTGCCAGCAGCTTAGTGGGTAGAAACACAGATACGCAGTATTTT. Residues: CASSLVGRNTDTQYF.

The CDR3 reads CASSFPGLAGGPVPETQYF. CDR3 nucleotides: TGCGCCAGCAGCTTTCCGGGACTAGCGGGGGGGCCGGTCCCGGAGACCCAGTACTTC. This chain uses TRBV5-1 with TRBJ2-7; 16 bases fit TRBD2. The J call is in doubt because the DNA end fits TRBJ2-5 better. Looked up from germline, CDR1 is SGHRS and CDR2 is YFSETQ. The CDR3 consists of 19 residues.

The chain uses TRBV4-2 and TRBJ1-1; possible D gene TRBD1, 6 bases. Trimming took off 0 bases at V and 5 bases at J, with 19 bases between the two ends. The CDR3 runs to 17 residues. In germline, CDR1 is LGHNA, CDR2 YNFKEQ. In nucleotides, the CDR3 is TGTGCCAGCAGCCAAGATGGGGGGGGCCCATTCGGTACTGAAGCTTTCTTT. This translates into CASSQDGGGPFGTEAFF.

CDR3 residues: CAISTDGTEAFF. CDR3 DNA: TGTGCCATCAGTACGGACGGTACTGAAGCTTTCTTT. The genes are TRBV10-3 and TRBJ1-1; D remains unclear. The CDR3 covers 12 residues. The V and J ends lost 5 bases and 5 bases respectively, with 9 bases between them. Germline V CDR1 and CDR2: ENHRY, SYGVKD.